This record looks at one T cell receptor (beta chain) sequence and its context. Its antigen is not identified. Memory CD4+ cells were the fraction left after CD45RA+ naive selection. This specimen belongs to a study of shared clonotypes between healthy human individuals. Points from the study as a whole: It was expected that sequencing depth would affect clonotype sharing among donors.

Profiling relied on immunoSEQ multiplex PCR, and the TCRdb table lists in-frame clones only, not all of them. Of a few million clones detected, around 94% appear once; the ten largest clones hold 0.13% to 0.15%. Germline V lookup: CDR1 MNHNY, CDR2 SVGAGI (reference sequence). V lost 6 bases, J lost 6 bases, and 14 bases lay in between. This CDR3 spans 13 amino acids. The V gene is TRBV6-6, the J gene TRBJ1-1, with a possible D match to TRBD1 (5 bases). Sequencing input: naive CD4+ T cells sorted from blood. As to subset: CD45RA+ positively selected. The origin of this receptor is a man younger than 30 in good health. The CDR3 region is CASSQLMGAEAFF. CDR3 bases: TGTGCCAGCAGCCAACTGATGGGGGCTGAAGCTTTCTTT.